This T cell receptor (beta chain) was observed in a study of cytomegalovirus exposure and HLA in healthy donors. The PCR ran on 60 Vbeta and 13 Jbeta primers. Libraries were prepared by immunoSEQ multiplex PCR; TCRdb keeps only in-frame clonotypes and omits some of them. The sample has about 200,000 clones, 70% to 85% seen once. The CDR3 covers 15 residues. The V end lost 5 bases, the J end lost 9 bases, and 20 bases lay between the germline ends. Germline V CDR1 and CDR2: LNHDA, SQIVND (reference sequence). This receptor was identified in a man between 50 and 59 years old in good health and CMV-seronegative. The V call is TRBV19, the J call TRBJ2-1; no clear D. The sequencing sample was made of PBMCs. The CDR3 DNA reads TGTGCCAGTAGTCAGCGTCGCAATCTAGTAAGTGAGCAGTTCTTC. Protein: CASSQRRNLVSEQFF.